This entry features one TCR beta chain sequence. In the authors' methods: Amplification of reference gene primers provided the estimated nucleated cell counts. The protocol was immunoSEQ multiplex PCR, while the TCRdb copy is restricted to in-frame clones and leaves out a portion. V and J calls plus clone size are reproduced from that table; the DNA served to infer D and trimming. This sample has 60,000 or so clones, with about nine tenths found just once. CDR1 ENHRY and CDR2 SYGVKD come from the germline V gene. This CDR3 is 15 amino acids long. Between the trimmed V and J ends, which lost 3 bases and 7 bases, there was a span of 13 bases. The data derive from a study of blood T cell repertoires in COVID-19. Across the whole study: Material from acute and convalescent COVID-19 was sourced from the United States, Italy and Spain. PBMCs, B-cell-depleted T cells, or T cells were the source of the cDNA or gDNA that made up the material.

This TCR was sampled from a human donor with acute or convalescent COVID-19. The donor label of this sample is uncertain. Material: peripheral blood. The rearrangement links TRBV10-3 to TRBJ1-6, with D possibly matching TRBD1 (6 bases). The CDR3 reads CAISDTGQGNSPLHF. The CDR3 DNA reads TGTGCCATCAGTGACACAGGGCAGGGGAATTCACCCCTCCACTTT.